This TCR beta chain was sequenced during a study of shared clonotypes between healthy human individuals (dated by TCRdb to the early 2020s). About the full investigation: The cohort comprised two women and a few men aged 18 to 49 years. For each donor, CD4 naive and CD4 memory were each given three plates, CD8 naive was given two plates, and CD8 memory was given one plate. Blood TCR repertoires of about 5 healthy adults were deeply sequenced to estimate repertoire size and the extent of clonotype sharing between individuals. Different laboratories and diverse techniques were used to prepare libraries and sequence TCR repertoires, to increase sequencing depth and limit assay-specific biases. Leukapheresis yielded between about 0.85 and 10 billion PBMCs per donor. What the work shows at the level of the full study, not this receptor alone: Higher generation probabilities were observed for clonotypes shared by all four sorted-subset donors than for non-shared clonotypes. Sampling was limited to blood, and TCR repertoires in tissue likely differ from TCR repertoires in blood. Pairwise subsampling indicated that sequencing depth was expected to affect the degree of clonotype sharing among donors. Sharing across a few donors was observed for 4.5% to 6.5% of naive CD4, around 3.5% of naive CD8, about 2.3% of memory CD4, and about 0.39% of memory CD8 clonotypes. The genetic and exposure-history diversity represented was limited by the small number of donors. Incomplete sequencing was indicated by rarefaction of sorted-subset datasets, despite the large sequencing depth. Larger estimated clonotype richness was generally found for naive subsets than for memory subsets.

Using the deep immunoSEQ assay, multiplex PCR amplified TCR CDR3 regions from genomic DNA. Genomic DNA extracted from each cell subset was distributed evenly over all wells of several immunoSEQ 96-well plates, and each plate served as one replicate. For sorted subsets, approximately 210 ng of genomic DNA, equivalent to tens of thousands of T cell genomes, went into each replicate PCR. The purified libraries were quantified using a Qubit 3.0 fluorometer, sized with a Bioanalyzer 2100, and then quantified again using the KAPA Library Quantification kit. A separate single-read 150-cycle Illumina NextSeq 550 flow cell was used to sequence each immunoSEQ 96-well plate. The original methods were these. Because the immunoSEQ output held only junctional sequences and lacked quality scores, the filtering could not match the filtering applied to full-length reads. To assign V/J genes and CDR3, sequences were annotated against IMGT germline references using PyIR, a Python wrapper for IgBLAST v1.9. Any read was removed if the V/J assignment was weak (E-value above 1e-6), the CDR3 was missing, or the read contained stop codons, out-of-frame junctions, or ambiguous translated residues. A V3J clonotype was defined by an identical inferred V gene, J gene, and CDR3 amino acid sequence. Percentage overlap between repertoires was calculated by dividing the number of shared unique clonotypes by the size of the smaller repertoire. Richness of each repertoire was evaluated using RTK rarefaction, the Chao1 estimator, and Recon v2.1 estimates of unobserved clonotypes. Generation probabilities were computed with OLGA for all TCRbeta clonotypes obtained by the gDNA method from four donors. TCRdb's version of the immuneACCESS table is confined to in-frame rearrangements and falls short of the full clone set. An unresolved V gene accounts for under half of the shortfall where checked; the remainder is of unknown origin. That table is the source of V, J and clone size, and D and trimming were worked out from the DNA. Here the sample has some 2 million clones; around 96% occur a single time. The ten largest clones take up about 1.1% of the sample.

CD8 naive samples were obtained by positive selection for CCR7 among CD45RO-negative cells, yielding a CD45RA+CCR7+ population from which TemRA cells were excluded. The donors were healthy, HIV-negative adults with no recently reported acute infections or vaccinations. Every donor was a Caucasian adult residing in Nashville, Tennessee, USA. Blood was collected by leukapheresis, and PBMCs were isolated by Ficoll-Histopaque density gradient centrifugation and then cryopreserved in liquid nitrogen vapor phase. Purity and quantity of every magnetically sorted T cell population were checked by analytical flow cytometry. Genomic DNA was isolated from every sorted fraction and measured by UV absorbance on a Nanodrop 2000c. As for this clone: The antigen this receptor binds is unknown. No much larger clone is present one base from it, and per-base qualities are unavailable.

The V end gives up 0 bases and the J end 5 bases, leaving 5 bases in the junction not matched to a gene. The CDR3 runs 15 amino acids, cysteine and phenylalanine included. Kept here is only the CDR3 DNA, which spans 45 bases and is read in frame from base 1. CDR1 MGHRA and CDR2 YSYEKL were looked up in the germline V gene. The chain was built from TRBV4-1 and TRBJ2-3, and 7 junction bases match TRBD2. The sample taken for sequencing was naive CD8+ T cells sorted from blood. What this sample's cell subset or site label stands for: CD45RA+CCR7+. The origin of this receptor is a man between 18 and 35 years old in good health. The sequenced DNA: TGCGCCAGCAGCCAAGAATGGTCTAGCGGAGATACGCAGTATTTT. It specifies CASSQEWSSGDTQYF.